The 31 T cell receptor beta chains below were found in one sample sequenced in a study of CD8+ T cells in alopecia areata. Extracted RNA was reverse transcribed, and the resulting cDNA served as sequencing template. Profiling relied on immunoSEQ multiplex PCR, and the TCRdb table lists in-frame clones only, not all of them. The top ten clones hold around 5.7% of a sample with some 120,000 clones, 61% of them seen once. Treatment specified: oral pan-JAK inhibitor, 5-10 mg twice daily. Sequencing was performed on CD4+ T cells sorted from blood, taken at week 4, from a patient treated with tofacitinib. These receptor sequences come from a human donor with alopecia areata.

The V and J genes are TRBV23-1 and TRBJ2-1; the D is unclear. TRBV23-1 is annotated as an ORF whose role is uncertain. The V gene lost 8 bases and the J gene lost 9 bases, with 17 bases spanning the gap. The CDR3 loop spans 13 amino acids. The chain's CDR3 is CASAMSGYSEQFF. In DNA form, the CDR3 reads TGCGCCAGCGCCATGTCCGGGTATAGTGAGCAGTTCTTC.

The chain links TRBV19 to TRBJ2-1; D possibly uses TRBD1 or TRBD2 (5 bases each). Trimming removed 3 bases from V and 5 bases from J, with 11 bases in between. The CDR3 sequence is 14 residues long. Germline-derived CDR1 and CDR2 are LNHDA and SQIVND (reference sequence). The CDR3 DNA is TGTGCCAGTAGTATCTCTGTGGGGGACAATGAGCAGTTCTTC. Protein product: CASSISVGDNEQFF.

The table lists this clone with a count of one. This chain's CDR3 is CASSESTGFHEQYF. DNA for the CDR3: TGTGCCAGCAGTGAAAGTACAGGGTTCCACGAGCAGTACTTC. The chain combines TRBV6-1 with TRBJ2-7; possible D gene TRBD1, 6 bases. Deletions cut 2 bases from V and 5 bases from J, with 13 bases between. CDR3 length: 14 residues. Per the germline V gene, CDR1 is MNHNS and CDR2 is SASEGT.

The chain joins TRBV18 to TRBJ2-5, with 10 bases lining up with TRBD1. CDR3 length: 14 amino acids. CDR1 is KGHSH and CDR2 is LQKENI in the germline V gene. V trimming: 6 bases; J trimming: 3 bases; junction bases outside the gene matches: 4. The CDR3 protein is CASSPGTGEETQYF. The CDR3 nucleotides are TGTGCCAGCTCCCCCGGGACAGGGGAAGAGACCCAGTACTTC. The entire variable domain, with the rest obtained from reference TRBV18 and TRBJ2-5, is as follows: NAGVMQNPRHLVRRRGQEARLRCSPMKGHSHVYWYRQLPEEGLKFMVYLQKENIIDESGMPKERFSAEFPKEGPSILRIQQVVRGDSAAYFCASSPGTGEETQYFGPGTRLLVL.

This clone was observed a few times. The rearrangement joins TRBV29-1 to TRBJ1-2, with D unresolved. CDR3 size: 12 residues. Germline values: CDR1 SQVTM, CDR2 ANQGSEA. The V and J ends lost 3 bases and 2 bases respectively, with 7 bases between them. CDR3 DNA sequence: TGCAGCGTTGAGAGTGGGAACTATGGCTACACCTTC. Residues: CSVESGNYGYTF.

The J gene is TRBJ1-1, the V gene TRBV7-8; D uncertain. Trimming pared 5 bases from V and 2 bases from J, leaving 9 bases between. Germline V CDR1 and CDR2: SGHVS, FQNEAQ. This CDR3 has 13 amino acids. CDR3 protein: CASSPMVNTEAFF. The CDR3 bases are TGTGCCAGCAGCCCCATGGTAAACACTGAAGCTTTCTTT.

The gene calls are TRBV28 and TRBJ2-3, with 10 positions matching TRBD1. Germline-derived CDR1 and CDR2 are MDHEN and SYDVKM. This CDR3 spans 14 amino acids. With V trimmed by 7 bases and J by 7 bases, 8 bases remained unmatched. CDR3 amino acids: CASKRDRGVHTQYF. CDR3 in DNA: TGTGCCAGCAAGCGGGACAGGGGTGTTCATACGCAGTATTTT.

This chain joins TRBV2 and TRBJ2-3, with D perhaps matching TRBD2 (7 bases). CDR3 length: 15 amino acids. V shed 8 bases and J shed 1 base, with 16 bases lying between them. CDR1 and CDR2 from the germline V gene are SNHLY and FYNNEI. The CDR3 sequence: CASDGGAGRTDTQYF. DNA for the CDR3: TGTGCCAGCGATGGGGGGGCAGGCCGCACAGATACGCAGTATTTT.

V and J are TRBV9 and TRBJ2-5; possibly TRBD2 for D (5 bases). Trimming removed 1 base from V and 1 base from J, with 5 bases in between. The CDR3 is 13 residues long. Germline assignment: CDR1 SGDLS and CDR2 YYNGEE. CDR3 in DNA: TGTGCCAGCAGCGTACGGGGCCAAGAGACCCAGTACTTC. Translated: CASSVRGQETQYF. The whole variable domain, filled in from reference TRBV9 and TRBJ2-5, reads DSGVTQTPKHLITATGQRVTLRCSPRSGDLSVYWYQQSLDQGLQFLIQYYNGEERAKGNILERFSAQQFPDLHSELNLSSLELGDSALYFCASSVRGQETQYFGPGTRLLVL.

CDR3 amino acids: CASRVGGGREYF. The CDR3 DNA sequence: TGTGCCAGCAGAGTGGGAGGGGGCCGCGAGTACTTC. The chain has TRBV6-1 and TRBJ2-5, with D perhaps assigned TRBD1 or TRBD2 (7 bases each). This CDR3 contains 12 residues. The germline gives CDR1 MNHNS, CDR2 SASEGT. Trimming took 6 bases from V and 12 from J, leaving 17 bases between them.

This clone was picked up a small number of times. The CDR3 reads CASSQSEVPKNIQYF. The CDR3 DNA is TGCGCCAGCAGTCAATCTGAAGTACCCAAAAACATTCAGTACTTC. The chain joins TRBV23-1 to TRBJ2-4; D is unresolved. TRBV23-1 belongs to the ORF category, with a function that is uncertain. The CDR3 is made up of 15 amino acids. Trimming stripped 0 bases from V and 2 bases from J, with 8 bases between.

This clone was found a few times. The CDR3 reads CSVEQDTQYF. CDR3 bases: TGCAGCGTTGAGCAGGATACGCAGTATTTT. The chain links TRBV29-1 to TRBJ2-3; D gene unclear. The germline V gene encodes CDR1 SQVTM and CDR2 ANQGSEA. Trimming removed 3 bases from V and 6 bases from J, with 4 bases in between. This CDR3 spans 10 amino acids.

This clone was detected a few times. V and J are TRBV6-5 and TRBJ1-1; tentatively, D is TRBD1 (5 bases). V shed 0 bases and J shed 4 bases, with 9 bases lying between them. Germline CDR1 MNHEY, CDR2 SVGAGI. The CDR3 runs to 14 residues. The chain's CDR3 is CASSYSQGSTEAFF. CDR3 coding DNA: TGTGCCAGCAGTTACTCGCAGGGCAGCACTGAAGCTTTCTTT.

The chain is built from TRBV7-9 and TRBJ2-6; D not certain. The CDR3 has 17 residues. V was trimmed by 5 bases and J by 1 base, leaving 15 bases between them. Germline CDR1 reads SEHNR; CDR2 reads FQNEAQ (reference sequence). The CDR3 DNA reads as TGTGCCAGCAGCCTAAGGGATTTCCGGTCTGGGGCCAACGTCCTGACTTTC. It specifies CASSLRDFRSGANVLTF.

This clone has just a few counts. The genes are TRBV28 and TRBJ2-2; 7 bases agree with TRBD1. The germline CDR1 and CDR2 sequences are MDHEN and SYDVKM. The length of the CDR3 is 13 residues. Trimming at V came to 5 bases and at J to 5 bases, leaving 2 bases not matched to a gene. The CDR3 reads CASSPQGTGELFF. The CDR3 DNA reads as TGTGCCAGCAGTCCACAGGGGACCGGGGAGCTGTTTTTT.

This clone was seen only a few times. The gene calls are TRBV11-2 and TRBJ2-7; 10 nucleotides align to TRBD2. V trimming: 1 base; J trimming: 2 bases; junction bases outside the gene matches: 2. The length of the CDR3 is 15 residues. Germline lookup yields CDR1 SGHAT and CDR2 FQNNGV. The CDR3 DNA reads TGTGCCAGCAGCTTAGGTAGCGGGAGGACCTACGAGCAGTACTTC. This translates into CASSLGSGRTYEQYF.

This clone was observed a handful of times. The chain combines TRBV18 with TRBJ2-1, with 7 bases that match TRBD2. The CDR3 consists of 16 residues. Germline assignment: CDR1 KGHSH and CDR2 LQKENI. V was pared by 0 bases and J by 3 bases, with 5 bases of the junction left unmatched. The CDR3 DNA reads TGTGCCAGCTCACCACCCGGAGGACTAGGCTACAATGAGCAGTTCTTC. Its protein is CASSPPGGLGYNEQFF.

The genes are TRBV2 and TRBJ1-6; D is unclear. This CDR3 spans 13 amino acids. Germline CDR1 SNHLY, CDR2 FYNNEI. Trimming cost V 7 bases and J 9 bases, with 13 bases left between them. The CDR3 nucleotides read TGTGCCAGCAAGGCAGAGGAGGGTTCACCCCTCCACTTT. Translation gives CASKAEEGSPLHF.

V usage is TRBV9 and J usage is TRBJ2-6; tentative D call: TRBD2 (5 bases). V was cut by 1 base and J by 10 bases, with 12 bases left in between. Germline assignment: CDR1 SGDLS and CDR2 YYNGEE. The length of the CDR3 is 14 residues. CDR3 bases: TGTGCCAGCAGCGTAAGTCCTAGGGAGAACGTCCTGACTTTC. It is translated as CASSVSPRENVLTF.

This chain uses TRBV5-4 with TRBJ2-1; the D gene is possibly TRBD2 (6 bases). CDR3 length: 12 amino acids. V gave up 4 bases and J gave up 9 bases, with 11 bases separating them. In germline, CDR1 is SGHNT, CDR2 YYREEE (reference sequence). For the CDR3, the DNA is TGTGCCAGCAGCCGACTAGTCGGTGAGCAGTTCTTC. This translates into CASSRLVGEQFF.

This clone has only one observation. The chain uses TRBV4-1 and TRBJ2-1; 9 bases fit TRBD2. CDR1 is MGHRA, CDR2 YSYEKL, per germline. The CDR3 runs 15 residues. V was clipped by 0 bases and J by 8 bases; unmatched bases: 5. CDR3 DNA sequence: TGCGCCAGCAGCCAAGATCCGGGACTAGCCTATGAGCAGTTCTTC. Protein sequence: CASSQDPGLAYEQFF.

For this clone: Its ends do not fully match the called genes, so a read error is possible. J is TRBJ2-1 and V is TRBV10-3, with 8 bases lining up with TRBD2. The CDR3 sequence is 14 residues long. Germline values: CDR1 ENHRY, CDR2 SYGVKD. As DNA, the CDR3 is TGTGCCACCAGTGAAGCGGGAGTGGGCAATGAGCAGTTCTTC. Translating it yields CATSEAGVGNEQFF.

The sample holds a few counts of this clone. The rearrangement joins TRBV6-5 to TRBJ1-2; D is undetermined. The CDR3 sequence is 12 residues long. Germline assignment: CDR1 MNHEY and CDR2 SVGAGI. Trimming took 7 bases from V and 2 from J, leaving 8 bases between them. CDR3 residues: CASKGTNYGYTF. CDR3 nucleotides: TGTGCCAGCAAGGGCACCAACTATGGCTACACCTTC.

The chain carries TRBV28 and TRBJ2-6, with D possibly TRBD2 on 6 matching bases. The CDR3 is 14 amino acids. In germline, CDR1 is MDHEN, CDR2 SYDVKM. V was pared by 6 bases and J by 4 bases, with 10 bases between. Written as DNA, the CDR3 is TGTGCCAGCAGCACGGGGGTGGGGGCCAACGTCCTGACTTTC. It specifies CASSTGVGANVLTF.

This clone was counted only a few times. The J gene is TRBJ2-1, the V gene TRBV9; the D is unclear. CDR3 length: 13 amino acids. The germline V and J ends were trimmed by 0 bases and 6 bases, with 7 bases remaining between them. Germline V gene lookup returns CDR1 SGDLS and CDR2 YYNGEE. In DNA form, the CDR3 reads TGTGCCAGCAGCGTAGTGACCGGCAATGAGCAGTTCTTC. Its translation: CASSVVTGNEQFF. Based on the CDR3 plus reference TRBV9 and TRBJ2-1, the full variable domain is DSGVTQTPKHLITATGQRVTLRCSPRSGDLSVYWYQQSLDQGLQFLIQYYNGEERAKGNILERFSAQQFPDLHSELNLSSLELGDSALYFCASSVVTGNEQFFGPGTRLTVL.

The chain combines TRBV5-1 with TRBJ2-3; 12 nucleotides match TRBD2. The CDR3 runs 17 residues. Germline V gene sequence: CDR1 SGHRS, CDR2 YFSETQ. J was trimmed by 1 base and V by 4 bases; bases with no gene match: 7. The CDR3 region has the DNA TGCGCCAGCAGCCGCATGACTAGCGGGGGTGGCACAGATACGCAGTATTTT. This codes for CASSRMTSGGGTDTQYF. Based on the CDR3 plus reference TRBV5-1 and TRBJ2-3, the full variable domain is KAGVTQTPRYLIKTRGQQVTLSCSPISGHRSVSWYQQTPGQGLQFLFEYFSETQRNKGNFPGRFSGRQFSNSRSEMNVSTLELGDSALYLCASSRMTSGGGTDTQYFGPGTRLTVL.

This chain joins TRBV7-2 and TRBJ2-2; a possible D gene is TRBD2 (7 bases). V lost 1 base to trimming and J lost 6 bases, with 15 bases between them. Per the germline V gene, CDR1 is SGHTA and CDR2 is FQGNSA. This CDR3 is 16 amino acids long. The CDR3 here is CASSLVTSSGAGELFF. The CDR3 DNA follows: TGTGCCAGCAGCTTAGTGACTAGCTCAGGGGCCGGGGAGCTGTTTTTT. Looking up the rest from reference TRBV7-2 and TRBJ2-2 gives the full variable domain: GAGVSQSPSNKVTEKGKDVELRCDPISGHTALYWYRQSLGQGLEFLIYFQGNSAPDKSGLPSDRFSAERTGGSVSTLTIQRTQQEDSAVYLCASSLVTSSGAGELFFGEGSRLTVL.

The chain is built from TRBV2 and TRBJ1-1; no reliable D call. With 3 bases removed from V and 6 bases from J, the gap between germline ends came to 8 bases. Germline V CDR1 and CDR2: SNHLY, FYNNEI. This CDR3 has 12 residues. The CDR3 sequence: CASSDSGPEAFF. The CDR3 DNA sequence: TGTGCCAGCAGTGACAGTGGCCCTGAAGCTTTCTTT.

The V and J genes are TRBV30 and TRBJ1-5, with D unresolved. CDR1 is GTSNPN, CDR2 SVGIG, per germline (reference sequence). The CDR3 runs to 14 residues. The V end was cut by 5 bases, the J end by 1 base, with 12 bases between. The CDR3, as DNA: TGTGCCTGGGGTACAGTGGAGAGCAATCAGCCCCAGCATTTT. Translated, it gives CAWGTVESNQPQHF.

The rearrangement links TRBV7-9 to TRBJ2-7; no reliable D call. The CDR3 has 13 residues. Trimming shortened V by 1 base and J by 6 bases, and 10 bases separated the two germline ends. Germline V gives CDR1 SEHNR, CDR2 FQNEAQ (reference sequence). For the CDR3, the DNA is TGTGCCAGCAGCTTAGTGTGGAAAGGCGAGCAGTACTTC. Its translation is CASSLVWKGEQYF.

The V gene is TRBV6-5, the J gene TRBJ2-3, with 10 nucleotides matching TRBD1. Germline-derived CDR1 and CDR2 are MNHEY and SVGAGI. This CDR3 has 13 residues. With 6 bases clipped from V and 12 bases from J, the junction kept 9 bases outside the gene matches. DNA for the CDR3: TGTGCCAGCAGATCACAGGGACAGGGGTCCCAGTATTTT. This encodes CASRSQGQGSQYF.